This T cell receptor beta chain was identified during a study of blood T cells in healthy people across ages. Findings and limits, study-wide: The fall in TCR beta diversity per million T cells was roughly linear with age.

A word on this clonotype: Its antigen is currently unknown.

For the second PCR, which ran for about 7 to 12 cycles, a sample-barcoded 5' primer and a J-beta primer mix were used. A single record per CDR3 protein comes from TCRdb applying MiXCR to the 5' RACE reads. This table has over 1,500,000 distinct CDR3 sequences, around 48% appearing once. This receptor was obtained from a woman between 40 and 50 years old in good health. Material: blood.

The CDR3 sequence: CSASLAGWSMNTEAFF. The CDR3 region has the DNA TGCAGTGCTAGTTTAGCAGGGTGGAGTATGAACACTGAAGCTTTCTTT. The chain carries TRBV20-1 and TRBJ1-1; a possible D gene is TRBD1 (5 bases). The V gene's germline CDR1 is DFQATT and CDR2 SNEGSKA (reference sequence). This CDR3 is built from 16 residues. The V end was cut by 3 bases, the J end by 0 bases, with 17 bases between.